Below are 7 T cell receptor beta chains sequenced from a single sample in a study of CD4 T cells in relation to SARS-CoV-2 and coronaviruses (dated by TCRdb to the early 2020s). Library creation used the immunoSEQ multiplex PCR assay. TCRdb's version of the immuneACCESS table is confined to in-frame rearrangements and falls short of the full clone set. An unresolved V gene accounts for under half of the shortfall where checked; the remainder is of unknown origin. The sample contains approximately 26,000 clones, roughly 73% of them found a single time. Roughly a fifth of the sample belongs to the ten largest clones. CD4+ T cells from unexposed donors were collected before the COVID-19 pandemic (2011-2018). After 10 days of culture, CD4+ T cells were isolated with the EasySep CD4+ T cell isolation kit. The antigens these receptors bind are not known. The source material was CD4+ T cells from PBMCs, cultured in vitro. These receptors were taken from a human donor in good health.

The CDR3 nucleotides read TGTGCCAGCGGGCGGGACAGCGGGGCAGATACGCAGTATTTT. This codes for CASGRDSGADTQYF. V usage is TRBV5-8 and J usage is TRBJ2-3; D is perhaps TRBD1 or TRBD2 (7 bases each). V was trimmed by 7 bases and J by 4 bases, leaving 16 bases between them. Germline assignment: CDR1 SGHTS and CDR2 YDEGEE. This CDR3 spans 14 amino acids.

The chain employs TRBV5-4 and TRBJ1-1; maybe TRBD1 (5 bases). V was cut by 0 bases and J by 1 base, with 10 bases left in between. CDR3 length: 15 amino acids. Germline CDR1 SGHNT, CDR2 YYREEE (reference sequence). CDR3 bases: TGTGCCAGCAGCTTGGATGCGGGGCGGAACACTGAAGCTTTCTTT. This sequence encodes CASSLDAGRNTEAFF.

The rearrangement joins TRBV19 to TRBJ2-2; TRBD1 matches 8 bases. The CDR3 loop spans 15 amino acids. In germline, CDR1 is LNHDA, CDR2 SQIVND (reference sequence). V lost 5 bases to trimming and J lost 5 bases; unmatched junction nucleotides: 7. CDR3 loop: CASSSRGLLTGELFF. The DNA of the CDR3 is TGTGCCAGTAGTTCCAGGGGGCTGTTAACCGGGGAGCTGTTTTTT.

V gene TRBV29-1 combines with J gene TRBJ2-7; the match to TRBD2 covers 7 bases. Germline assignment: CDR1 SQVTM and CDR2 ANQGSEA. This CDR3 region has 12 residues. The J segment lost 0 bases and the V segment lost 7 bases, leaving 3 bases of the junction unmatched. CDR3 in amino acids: CSAQRDSYEQYF. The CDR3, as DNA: TGCAGCGCGCAGCGGGACTCCTACGAGCAGTACTTC.

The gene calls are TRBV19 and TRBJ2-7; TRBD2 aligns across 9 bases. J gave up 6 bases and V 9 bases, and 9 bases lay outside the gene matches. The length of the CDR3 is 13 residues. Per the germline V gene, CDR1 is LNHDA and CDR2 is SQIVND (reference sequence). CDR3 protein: CASGLARVGEQYF. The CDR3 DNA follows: TGTGCCAGCGGACTAGCGAGGGTGGGCGAGCAGTACTTC.

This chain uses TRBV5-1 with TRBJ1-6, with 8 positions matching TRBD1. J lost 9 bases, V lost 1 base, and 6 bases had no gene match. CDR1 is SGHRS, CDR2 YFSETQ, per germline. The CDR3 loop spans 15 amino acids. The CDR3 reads CASSLTGQVGSPLHF. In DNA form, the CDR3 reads TGCGCCAGCAGCTTGACGGGACAGGTGGGTTCACCCCTCCACTTT.

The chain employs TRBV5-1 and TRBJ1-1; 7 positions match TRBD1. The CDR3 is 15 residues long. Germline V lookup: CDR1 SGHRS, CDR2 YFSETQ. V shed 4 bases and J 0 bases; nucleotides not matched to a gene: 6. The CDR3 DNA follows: TGCGCCAGCAGCATGACAGGGATCATGAACACTGAAGCTTTCTTT. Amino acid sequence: CASSMTGIMNTEAFF.